This paragraph reports one T cell receptor beta chain. The antigen is unknown. At one boundary the junction diverges from the germline segment, which might be a read error. The CDR3 totals 13 residues. Germline CDR1 is SQVTM and CDR2 is ANQGSEA. This entry is derived from a study of breast tumors, draining lymph nodes, adjacent tissues. Study observations and caveats: Most tumor T cells seemingly derive from lymph node, then expand in tumor. Tumors had less TCR diversity than lymph nodes, more than nontumor tissue.

TCRdb ran MiXCR on the multiplex PCR reads and lists one entry per CDR3 protein. In the table there are 200,000 to 300,000 distinct CDR3 sequences, 30% of which are singletons. Axillary draining lymph nodes of breast cancer patients supplied the node samples. V and J are TRBV29-1 and TRBJ1-2, with D possibly being TRBD1 (6 bases). This TCR derives from a female donor with breast cancer. Some clones in this sample may be carry-over from other donors' samples. The specimen sequenced was axillary lymph node tissue. CDR3 sequence: CNVEDRTSYGYTF. In DNA form, the CDR3 reads TGCAACGTTGAAGACAGGACTAGCTATGGCTACACCTTC.